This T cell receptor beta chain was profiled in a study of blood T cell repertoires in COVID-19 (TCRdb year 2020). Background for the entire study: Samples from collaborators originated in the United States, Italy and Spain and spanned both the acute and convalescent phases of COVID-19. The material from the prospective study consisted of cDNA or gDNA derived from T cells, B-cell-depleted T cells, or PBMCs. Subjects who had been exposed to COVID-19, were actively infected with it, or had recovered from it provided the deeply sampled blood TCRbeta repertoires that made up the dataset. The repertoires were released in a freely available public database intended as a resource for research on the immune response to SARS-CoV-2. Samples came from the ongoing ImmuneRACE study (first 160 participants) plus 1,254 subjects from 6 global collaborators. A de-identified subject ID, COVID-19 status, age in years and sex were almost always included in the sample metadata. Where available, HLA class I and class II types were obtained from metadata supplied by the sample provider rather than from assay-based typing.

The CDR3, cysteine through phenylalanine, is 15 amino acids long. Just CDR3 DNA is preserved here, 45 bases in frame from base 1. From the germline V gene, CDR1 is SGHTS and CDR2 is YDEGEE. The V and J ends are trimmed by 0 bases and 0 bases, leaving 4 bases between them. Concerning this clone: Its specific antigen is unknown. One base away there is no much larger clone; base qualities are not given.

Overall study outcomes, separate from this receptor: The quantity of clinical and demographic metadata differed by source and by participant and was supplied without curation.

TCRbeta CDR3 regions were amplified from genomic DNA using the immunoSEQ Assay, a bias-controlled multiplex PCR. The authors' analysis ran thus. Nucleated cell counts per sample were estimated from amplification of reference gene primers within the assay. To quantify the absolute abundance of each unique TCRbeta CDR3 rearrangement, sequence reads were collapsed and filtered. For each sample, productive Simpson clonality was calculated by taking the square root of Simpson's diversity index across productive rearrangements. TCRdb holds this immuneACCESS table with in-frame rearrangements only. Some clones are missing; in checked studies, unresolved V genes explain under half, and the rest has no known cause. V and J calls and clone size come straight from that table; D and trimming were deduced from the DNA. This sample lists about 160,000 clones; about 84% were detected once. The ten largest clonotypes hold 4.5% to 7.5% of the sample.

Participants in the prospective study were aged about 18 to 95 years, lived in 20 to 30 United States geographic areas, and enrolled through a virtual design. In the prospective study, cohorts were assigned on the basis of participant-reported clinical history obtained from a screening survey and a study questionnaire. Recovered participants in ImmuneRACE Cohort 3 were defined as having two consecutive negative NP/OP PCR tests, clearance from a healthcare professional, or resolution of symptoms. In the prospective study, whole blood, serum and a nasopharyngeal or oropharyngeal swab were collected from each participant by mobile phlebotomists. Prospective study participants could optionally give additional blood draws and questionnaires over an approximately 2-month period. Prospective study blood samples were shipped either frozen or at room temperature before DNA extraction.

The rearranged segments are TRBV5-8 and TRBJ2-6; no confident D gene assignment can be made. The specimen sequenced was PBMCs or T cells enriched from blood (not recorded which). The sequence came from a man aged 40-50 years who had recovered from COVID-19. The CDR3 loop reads CASSLVSSGANVLTF. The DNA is TGTGCCAGCAGCTTGGTGAGCTCTGGGGCCAACGTCCTGACTTTC.